This T cell receptor (beta chain) is from a study of blood T cell repertoires in COVID-19. Study-wide context: From the United States, Italy and Spain came samples of acute and convalescent COVID-19. Sample material is recorded as cDNA or gDNA derived from T cells, B-cell-depleted T cells, or PBMCs.

In the source study's methods: Reference gene primer amplification in the assay estimated nucleated cell counts. TCRdb's table, derived via immunoSEQ multiplex PCR, lists solely in-frame clones and lacks some. Clone size and the V and J calls come from that table; the DNA yielded D and trimming. The sample has approximately 16,000 clones; approximately 88% are singletons. Germline V gives CDR1 LGHDT, CDR2 YNNKEL (reference sequence). This CDR3 has 16 amino acids. V lost 0 bases to trimming and J lost 7 bases, with 18 bases between them. The sample comprised peripheral blood. The receptor comes from a human donor in a cohort sampled during active COVID-19. The rearrangement uses TRBV3-1 (or the pseudogene TRBV3-2) and TRBJ1-2, with D maybe TRBD1 (5 bases). CDR3 sequence (DNA): TGTGCCAGCAGCCAAGAAGCTTCGGCAGGGCGCTTTGGCTACACCTTC. This translates into CASSQEASAGRFGYTF.